This T cell receptor beta chain was recovered during a study of beta chain features in type 1 diabetes. Study-level results: When Type 1 diabetes patients were examined, their TCRB CDR3s proved moderately but significantly shorter in all four CD4+ subsets.

This clone was seen a handful of times. Its antigen is as yet unknown. In total, each donor contributed a single heparinised blood draw that averaged about 110 mL. Without exception, sorted populations had purity beyond 98%. Sequenced material consisted of expressed TCRB transcripts (all of the isolated RNA was reverse transcribed). Assay used: immunoSEQ multiplex PCR; TCRdb lists only in-frame clones, some missing. The sample consists of over 100,000 clones, 16% of them appearing once. This CDR3 is 14 amino acids long. J was trimmed by 9 bases and V by 6 bases; bases with no gene match: 11. CDR1 and CDR2 from the germline V gene are MNHEY and SMNVEV (reference sequence).

What was sequenced was central memory CD4+ T cells from blood. The source of this sequence is a man aged 25 to 45 with type 1 diabetes. V usage is TRBV27 and J usage is TRBJ2-1, with 7 bases matching TRBD2. CDR3 sequence: CASSPGRGSGEQFF. The DNA of the CDR3 is TGTGCCAGCAGCCCAGGGCGGGGGTCAGGTGAGCAGTTCTTC.